The rows below give T cell receptor beta chains drawn from one sample of a study of control samples from healthy donors and cancer patients. Method: immunoSEQ multiplex PCR; TCRdb's copy keeps in-frame clones and lacks some. Of around 150,000 clones detected, about 90% appear once; the ten largest clones hold 9.5% to 15%. Sequencing was done on a sample of blood. These TCRs come from a man aged 30 to 39 in good health. CDR3s include the opening cysteine and the closing phenylalanine or tryptophan. D genes are given only for firm matches. The size of a clone is reported for some rows only, either as once, few or many, or as a class for expanded clones.

j_call v_call clone_size d_call cdr3_nt cdr3_aa
TRBJ2-3 TRBV30 . . TGTGCCTGGAGTGTACGTGGGCGGGGTCTCACAGATACGCAGTATTTT CAWSVRGRGLTDTQYF
TRBJ2-2 TRBV5-6 once TRBD2 TGTGCCACCTCTACTAGCGGGAGGGCCGGGGAGCTGTTTTTT CATSTSGRAGELFF
TRBJ2-1 TRBV6-6 . . TGTGCCAGCAGACCCCCCGGACTTCAAGCTTACAATGAGCAGTTCTTC CASRPPGLQAYNEQFF
TRBJ1-5 TRBV4-3 . TRBD1 TGCGCCAGCAGCCAAGAGGGCAGGGGGCAGCCCCAGCATTTT CASSQEGRGQPQHF
TRBJ1-1 TRBV28 . . TGTGCCAGCAGTCTACAGCCCCCCGGGGACACTGAAGCTTTCTTT CASSLQPPGDTEAFF
TRBJ1-5 TRBV3-1/TRBV3-2 once . TGTGCCAGCAGCCAGGGGGCCTATCCCCAGCATTTT CASSQGAYPQHF
TRBJ1-2 TRBV28 . . TGTGCCAGCAGTTTACCACAGGCGAATAACTATGGCTACACCTTC CASSLPQANNYGYTF
TRBJ1-5 TRBV7-2 . TRBD1 TGTGCCAGCAGCCCATCCGGGACAGGAGGTCAGCCCCAGCATTTT CASSPSGTGGQPQHF
TRBJ1-1 TRBV29-1 . TRBD1 TGCAGCGGTAGACAGGGTGAATCCACTGAAGCTTTCTTT CSGRQGESTEAFF
TRBJ2-7 TRBV11-1 . . TGTGCCAGCAGCCAACAGCTGGAGCAGTACTTC CASSQQLEQYF